Shown below are 30 T cell receptor beta chains from a single sample sequenced in a study of control samples from healthy donors and cancer patients. The protocol was immunoSEQ multiplex PCR, while the TCRdb copy is restricted to in-frame clones and leaves out a portion. Of about 83,000 clones listed, 75% to 95% are singletons. Material: blood. These TCRs come from a man aged 25-45 years in good health.

The chain has TRBV5-1 and TRBJ1-1; D is perhaps TRBD1 (6 bases). Germline loops: CDR1 SGHRS, CDR2 YFSETQ. The CDR3 is 15 amino acids. The V gene lost 0 bases and the J gene lost 4 bases, with 13 bases spanning the gap. The CDR3 region has the DNA TGCGCCAGCAGCTTGGCCCCGGGACAAGCCACTGAAGCTTTCTTT. It yields the protein CASSLAPGQATEAFF.

The chain is built from TRBV7-2 and TRBJ2-3, with D tentatively TRBD2 (6 bases). Per germline, CDR1 SGHTA and CDR2 FQGNSA. V was cut by 5 bases and J by 2 bases, with 14 bases left in between. The CDR3 consists of 15 residues. The chain's CDR3 is CASSKDYLATDTQYF. CDR3 sequence (DNA): TGTGCCAGCAGCAAGGACTACTTGGCCACAGATACGCAGTATTTT.

J is TRBJ2-7 and V is TRBV7-2, with 8 bases lining up with TRBD1. The CDR3 loop spans 15 amino acids. The trim removed 1 base at V and 3 bases at J, leaving 5 bases unmatched. CDR1 and CDR2 (germline): SGHTA, FQGNSA. The CDR3 DNA follows: TGTGCCAGCAGCTTAGAGCCAGGGGGCGTCTACGAGCAGTACTTC. Translating gives CASSLEPGGVYEQYF.

The chain links TRBV10-3 to TRBJ1-1; D call uncertain. The CDR3 is 13 amino acids. Germline V gives CDR1 ENHRY, CDR2 SYGVKD. V was cut by 10 bases and J by 2 bases, with 14 bases left in between. Written as DNA, the CDR3 is TGTGCCACCTCCGGACTGAGTAACACTGAAGCTTTCTTT. Translated, it gives CATSGLSNTEAFF.

The rearrangement uses TRBV5-1 and TRBJ2-2, with 10 bases that match TRBD2. Trimming at V came to 0 bases and at J to 4 bases, leaving 6 bases not matched to a gene. The CDR3 is 17 amino acids. Germline values: CDR1 SGHRS, CDR2 YFSETQ. Here the CDR3 reads CASSLGTSGGRTGELFF. The CDR3 DNA is TGCGCCAGCAGCTTGGGGACTAGCGGTGGACGCACCGGGGAGCTGTTTTTT.

The chain uses TRBV19 and TRBJ2-1; 11 bases agree with TRBD2. The CDR3 length is 15 residues. V lost 9 bases to trimming and J lost 6 bases; unmatched junction nucleotides: 10. CDR1 is LNHDA, CDR2 SQIVND, per germline (reference sequence). CDR3 residues: CASTTSSGGRNEQFF. The CDR3 DNA reads TGTGCCAGCACCACCTCTAGCGGGGGGCGCAATGAGCAGTTCTTC.

The genes are TRBV28 and TRBJ2-1; 8 bases align to TRBD2. The germline V gene has CDR1 MDHEN and CDR2 SYDVKM. The CDR3 consists of 15 residues. Trimming removed 2 bases from V and 1 base from J; junction bases left unmatched: 1. The CDR3 region is CASSLGGRSYNEQFF. For the CDR3, the DNA is TGTGCCAGCAGTTTAGGCGGGAGGTCCTACAATGAGCAGTTCTTC.

This clone was counted a few times. The chain combines TRBV7-2 with TRBJ2-7, with 8 nucleotides matching TRBD2. CDR1 and CDR2 from the germline V gene are SGHTA and FQGNSA. The CDR3 is 16 amino acids. V trimming: 1 base; J trimming: 2 bases; junction bases outside the gene matches: 7. The CDR3, as DNA: TGTGCCAGCAGCTTAGGGCGGGGGGCCACCACCTACGAGCAGTACTTC. Protein: CASSLGRGATTYEQYF.

V and J are TRBV7-9 and TRBJ1-6; 7 nucleotides line up with TRBD1. Trimming at V came to 5 bases and at J to 5 bases, leaving 9 bases not matched to a gene. Germline CDR1 and CDR2: SEHNR and FQNEAQ (reference sequence). CDR3 length: 16 residues. As DNA, the CDR3 is TGTGCCAGCAGCCGGCACCGGGACAGAGATAATTCACCCCTCCACTTT. Translated, it gives CASSRHRDRDNSPLHF.

This clone was seen once. This sequence joins TRBV7-2 and TRBJ2-3, with 8 positions matching TRBD2. The CDR3 is made up of 16 amino acids. Losses at the gene ends were 2 bases for V and 3 bases for J; bases not matched to a gene: 7. CDR1 and CDR2 (germline): SGHTA, FQGNSA. CDR3 sequence: CASSLQGGGLTDTQYF. Here the CDR3 DNA reads TGTGCCAGCAGCTTACAGGGCGGGGGGTTAACAGATACGCAGTATTTT.

This clone has only a few counts. The gene calls are TRBV30 and TRBJ2-7; D gene uncertain. This CDR3 is 12 amino acids long. The V gene's germline CDR1 is GTSNPN and CDR2 SVGIG (reference sequence). The V gene lost 1 base and the J gene lost 6 bases, with 10 bases spanning the gap. CDR3: CAWSGSGSEQYF. CDR3 nucleotides: TGTGCCTGGAGTGGGTCGGGTAGCGAGCAGTACTTC.

The chain couples TRBV9 to TRBJ2-7, with TRBD2 identical over 8 bases. Losses at the gene ends were 2 bases for V and 2 bases for J; bases not matched to a gene: 3. In germline, CDR1 is SGDLS, CDR2 YYNGEE. This CDR3 is built from 14 residues. The CDR3 DNA sequence: TGTGCCAGCAGCGTTAGCGGGGCTGCCTACGAGCAGTACTTC. This sequence encodes CASSVSGAAYEQYF.

This rearrangement joins TRBV5-1 to TRBJ1-1, with a weak D call TRBD1 (5 bases). The ends were cut back, 2 bases at V and 4 bases at J, with 18 bases in the middle. The germline V gene encodes CDR1 SGHRS and CDR2 YFSETQ. The CDR3 is 16 residues long. The DNA for the CDR3 is TGCGCCAGCAGCTTAGGGGCAGGGTCTTTTGGCACTGAAGCTTTCTTT. Translated, it gives CASSLGAGSFGTEAFF.

In this sample, this clone turned up once. The chain employs TRBV19 and TRBJ1-4; D might be TRBD1 (6 bases). The V and J ends lost 2 bases and 6 bases respectively, with 10 bases between them. The CDR3 runs 14 residues. The germline V gene encodes CDR1 LNHDA and CDR2 SQIVND (reference sequence). CDR3 coding DNA: TGTGCCAGTAGTATAAGGGACACGGATGAAAAACTGTTTTTT. Residues: CASSIRDTDEKLFF.

This sequence joins TRBV25-1 and TRBJ2-3; 13 bases match TRBD2. Per the germline V gene, CDR1 is MGHDK and CDR2 is SYGVNS. V gave up 5 bases and J gave up 1 base; unmatched junction bases: 9. This CDR3 has 18 residues. The CDR3 nucleotides are TGTGCCAGCAGTAAAACTAGCGGGGGGGTGATGGGCACAGATACGCAGTATTTT. It encodes CASSKTSGGVMGTDTQYF. Supplemented by reference TRBV25-1 and TRBJ2-3, the full variable domain reads EADIYQTPRYLVIGTGKKITLECSQTMGHDKMYWYQQDPGMELHLIHYSYGVNSTEKGDLSSESTVSRIRTEHFPLTLESARPSHTSQYLCASSKTSGGVMGTDTQYFGPGTRLTVL.

The chain joins TRBV5-4 to TRBJ2-1, with D uncertain. The CDR3 is made up of 10 amino acids. Germline CDR1 SGHNT, CDR2 YYREEE (reference sequence). The V gene lost 1 base and the J gene lost 12 bases, with 5 bases spanning the gap. This chain's CDR3 is CASSLWGQFF. The CDR3 bases are TGTGCCAGCAGCTTGTGGGGGCAGTTCTTC.

The V call is TRBV28, the J call TRBJ2-7; no firm D call. Between the trimmed V and J ends, which lost 5 bases and 6 bases, there was a span of 17 bases. Germline V gene data show CDR1 as MDHEN and CDR2 as SYDVKM. This CDR3 has 14 residues. The CDR3, as DNA: TGTGCCAGCAGTCGTGCCTATTTCGAAAGCGAGCAGTACTTC. As protein: CASSRAYFESEQYF.

This clone was seen only once. The chain has TRBV3-1 (or the pseudogene TRBV3-2) and TRBJ2-7; 12 positions agree with TRBD2. Per germline, CDR1 LGHDT and CDR2 YNNKEL (reference sequence). The CDR3 sequence is 15 residues long. J gave up 5 bases and V 4 bases, and 6 bases lay outside the gene matches. The CDR3 DNA sequence: TGTGCCAGCAGCCCGCCGACTAGCGGGAGTCACGAGCAGTACTTC. Its translation is CASSPPTSGSHEQYF.

CDR3 in amino acids: CASSPVGKGAGELFF. Written as DNA, the CDR3 is TGTGCCAGCAGCCCGGTCGGGAAGGGGGCCGGGGAGCTGTTTTTT. The chain links TRBV5-6 to TRBJ2-2; tentative D call: TRBD1 (6 bases). The CDR3 runs to 15 residues. The germline V gene encodes CDR1 SGHDT and CDR2 YYEEEE. V dropped 4 bases and J dropped 6 bases, with 16 bases sitting between them.

The rearrangement uses TRBV6-5 and TRBJ1-2, with 7 positions matching TRBD1. Unmatched junction bases numbered 14, after V lost 6 bases and J lost 7 bases. This CDR3 region has 15 residues. Germline loops: CDR1 MNHEY, CDR2 SVGAGI. Written as DNA, the CDR3 is TGTGCCAGCAGCAGAGAGACAGGGCAGTTAGGTGGCTACACCTTC. This translates into CASSRETGQLGGYTF.

The chain links TRBV30 to TRBJ1-1; D remains ambiguous. Germline CDR1 reads GTSNPN; CDR2 reads SVGIG (reference sequence). This CDR3 region has 13 residues. V was shortened by 0 bases and J by 1 base, with 6 bases between the two germline ends. CDR3 sequence (DNA): TGTGCCTGGAGTGTCCAGCAGAACACTGAAGCTTTCTTT. The encoded protein is CAWSVQQNTEAFF.

The rearrangement joins TRBV18 to TRBJ1-1, with no clear D. Germline V gene lookup returns CDR1 KGHSH and CDR2 LQKENI. Trimming removed 3 bases from V and 1 base from J, with 12 bases in between. The CDR3 covers 15 residues. This CDR3 reads CASSPNEGRNTEAFF. The CDR3 DNA sequence: TGTGCCAGCTCACCTAACGAAGGTCGGAACACTGAAGCTTTCTTT.

V usage is TRBV7-8 and J usage is TRBJ1-1; D gene ambiguous. V was cut by 0 bases and J by 8 bases, with 7 bases left in between. CDR1 and CDR2 from the germline V gene are SGHVS and FQNEAQ. CDR3 length equals 12 residues. The CDR3 nucleotides are TGTGCCAGCAGCTTAGCGGGCCGAGAAGCTTTCTTT. Encoded protein: CASSLAGREAFF.

V gene TRBV29-1 combines with J gene TRBJ2-7, with D perhaps TRBD1 (6 bases). The CDR3 spans 12 residues. The ends were cut back, 6 bases at V and 5 bases at J, with 14 bases in the middle. Germline CDR1 and CDR2: SQVTM and ANQGSEA. CDR3 amino acids: CSVATRGHEQYF. Here the CDR3 DNA reads TGCAGCGTGGCCACCAGGGGACACGAGCAGTACTTC.

The CDR3 loop is CAGPREGFPLRSTNEKLFF. The CDR3 DNA reads as TGTGCCGGCCCGAGGGAGGGCTTCCCCCTACGGTCAACTAATGAAAAACTGTTTTTT. The rearrangement joins TRBV7-6 to TRBJ1-4, with D uncertain. Trimming left V 11 bases short and J 0 bases short, with 28 bases between. The CDR3 is made up of 19 amino acids. CDR1 is SGHVS, CDR2 FNYEAQ, per germline. Full variable domain (remainder filled in from reference TRBV7-6 and TRBJ1-4): GAGVSQSPRYKVTKRGQDVALRCDPISGHVSLYWYRQALGQGPEFLTYFNYEAQQDKSGLPNDRFSAERPEGSISTLTIQRTEQRDSAMYRCAGPREGFPLRSTNEKLFFGSGTQLSVL.

The gene calls are TRBV12-5 and TRBJ2-3; 8 bases align to TRBD2. The ends lost 0 bases at V and 9 bases at J; junction bases unmatched: 2. Germline V lookup: CDR1 LGHNT, CDR2 FRNRAP. The CDR3 has 13 residues. The CDR3 is CASGLVSGGTQYF. As DNA, the CDR3 is TGTGCTAGTGGTTTGGTAAGCGGGGGAACGCAGTATTTT.

In nucleotides, the CDR3 is TGTGCCTGGAGGGAGACAGGGTGGGCGGGAACTGAAGCTTTCTTT. It specifies CAWRETGWAGTEAFF. This chain joins TRBV30 and TRBJ1-1; 7 nucleotides match TRBD1. V was pared by 3 bases and J by 5 bases, with 12 bases of the junction left unmatched. Germline V gene data show CDR1 as GTSNPN and CDR2 as SVGIG (reference sequence). This CDR3 comprises 15 residues. The full variable domain, rest sourced from reference TRBV30 and TRBJ1-1, is SQTIHQWPATLVQPVGSPLSLECTVEGTSNPNLYWYRQAAGRGLQLLFYSVGIGQISSEVPQNLSASRPQDRQFILSSKKLLLSDSGFYLCAWRETGWAGTEAFFGQGTRLTVV.

The genes are TRBV7-9 and TRBJ2-7, with 9 positions matching TRBD1. The junction had 4 bases not matched to a gene; V was cut back by 5 bases and J by 2 bases. The CDR3 contains 14 residues. Germline CDR1 reads SEHNR; CDR2 reads FQNEAQ (reference sequence). CDR3 region: CASSQGQGTYEQYF. The CDR3 nucleotides read TGTGCCAGCAGCCAGGGACAGGGAACCTACGAGCAGTACTTC.

The chain combines TRBV30 with TRBJ2-7; no definite D call. The CDR3 totals 11 residues. The V end lost 0 bases, the J end lost 5 bases, and 5 bases lay between the germline ends. Germline V gene sequence: CDR1 GTSNPN, CDR2 SVGIG (reference sequence). In nucleotides, the CDR3 is TGTGCCTGGAGTGTTCTAAACGAGCAGTACTTC. Its translation is CAWSVLNEQYF.

The genes are TRBV28 and TRBJ1-2; 9 bases are shared with TRBD1. Germline assignment: CDR1 MDHEN and CDR2 SYDVKM. The CDR3 is 17 residues long. After removal of 2 bases from V and 7 bases from J, the junction contained 14 bases not matched to a gene. CDR3 in DNA: TGTGCCAGCAGTTTAGCGAATGCGAGGGGGACAGGGATTGGCTACACCTTC. Its translation is CASSLANARGTGIGYTF.